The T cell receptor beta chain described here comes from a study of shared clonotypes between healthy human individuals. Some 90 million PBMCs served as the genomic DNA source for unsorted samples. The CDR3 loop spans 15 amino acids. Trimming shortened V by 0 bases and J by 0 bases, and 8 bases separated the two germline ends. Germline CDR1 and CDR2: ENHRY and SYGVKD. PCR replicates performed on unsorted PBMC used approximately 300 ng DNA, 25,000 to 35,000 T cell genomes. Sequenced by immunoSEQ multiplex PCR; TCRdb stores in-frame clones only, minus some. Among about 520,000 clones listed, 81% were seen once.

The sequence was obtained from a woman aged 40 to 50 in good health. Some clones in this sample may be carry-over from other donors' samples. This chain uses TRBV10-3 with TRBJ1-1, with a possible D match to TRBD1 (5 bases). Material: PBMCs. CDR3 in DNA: TGTGCCATCAGTGAGTCGACAGCGATGAACACTGAAGCTTTCTTT. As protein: CAISESTAMNTEAFF.